This T cell receptor (beta chain) is from a study of Ad26.COV2.S vaccination and SARS-CoV-2 variants. Stated treatment: 15 to 20 received Ad26.COV2.S at low or high dose, single or two shots; a few received placebo; per-sample allocation not given. Vaccine and placebo recipients were sampled on day 63 after the first injection. An adult of 18-55 years in Boston served as donor. Germline CDR1 is SGHVS and CDR2 is FNYEAQ. The CDR3 length is 15 residues. V was shortened by 6 bases and J by 1 base, with 16 bases between the two germline ends. As regards this clone: The antigen remains undetermined.

Study results and caveats: Relative to placebo recipients, vaccine recipients exhibited elevated spike-specific TCR breadth.

The table came from immunoSEQ multiplex PCR; TCRdb's copy has only in-frame clones and leaves some out. Of approximately 410,000 clones in the sample, more than 75% were seen once. The sequence derives from a person aged 18-60 years who received the Ad26.COV2.S COVID-19 vaccine or a placebo. The material was peripheral blood, obtained in a trial of Ad26.COV2.S vaccine versus placebo. The V and J genes are TRBV7-6 and TRBJ2-7; D may be TRBD2 (5 bases). CDR3 loop: CASRKEVAASYEQYF. The CDR3 DNA follows: TGTGCCAGCAGGAAGGAGGTGGCGGCTTCCTACGAGCAGTACTTC.